Shown below are 3 T cell receptor beta chains from a single sample sequenced in a study of low-dose radiotherapy and immunotherapy resistance in tumors. The time point here: after trial treatment. This sample's treatment: LDRT plus nivolumab, ipilimumab, low-dose cyclophosphamide and aspirin (RACIN trial). Alpha and beta chains were covered, as first-strand cDNA relied on TRAV- and TRBV-specific primers. For amplifying TCRs, the PCR ran for 15 to 20 cycles with Phusion, which was used together with a constant-region primer and the adapter on the V primers. TCRdb recomputed calls from the reads with MiXCR, one row per CDR3 protein. The repertoire holds 50,000 or so distinct CDR3 sequences, with about 23% as singletons. The source was PBMCs, collected after low-dose radiotherapy plus immunotherapy. All receptors derive from a male donor with prostate cancer.

In this sample, this clonotype turned up many times. The CDR3 region is CASRGDGGLFFNEQFF. The CDR3 bases are TGTGCCAGCCGAGGAGACGGGGGGTTGTTCTTCAATGAGCAGTTCTTC. The V gene is TRBV13, the J gene TRBJ2-1; 7 bases map to TRBD2. Germline V gene lookup returns CDR1 PRHDT and CDR2 FYEKMQ (reference sequence). The junction had 16 bases not matched to a gene; V was cut back by 8 bases and J by 6 bases. CDR3 size: 16 residues.

This clonotype was recorded at least ten times. The genes are TRBV7-9 and TRBJ2-7, with 7 nucleotides matching TRBD1. The germline V gene encodes CDR1 SEHNR and CDR2 FQNEAQ (reference sequence). After removal of 1 base from V and 2 bases from J, the junction contained 5 bases not matched to a gene. The CDR3 extends over 15 amino acids. DNA for the CDR3: TGTGCCAGCAGCTTAGGACGGGACAGAACCTACGAGCAGTACTTC. Its protein is CASSLGRDRTYEQYF. Full variable domain (remainder filled in from reference TRBV7-9 and TRBJ2-7): DTGVSQNPRHKITKRGQNVTFRCDPISEHNRLYWYRQTLGQGPEFLTYFQNEAQLEKSRLLSDRFSAERPKGSFSTLEIQRTEQGDSAMYLCASSLGRDRTYEQYFGPGTRLTVT.

This clonotype occurred once. The chain carries TRBV3-1 and TRBJ2-3; D is perhaps TRBD1 (6 bases). CDR1 is LGHDT, CDR2 YNNKEL, per germline (reference sequence). The CDR3 loop spans 14 amino acids. Trimming cost V 3 bases and J 8 bases, with 15 bases left between them. DNA of the CDR3: TGTGCCAGCAGCCACTGGGGGCGCGAGGCTACGCAGTATTTT. This gives the protein CASSHWGREATQYF.